A single sample is the source of the 23 T cell receptor beta chains below, sequenced in a study of blood T cells in healthy people across ages. Primed by a sample-barcoded 5' primer and a J-beta primer mix, a second PCR proceeded for about 7 to 11 cycles. From the 5' RACE reads, TCRdb called clonotypes with MiXCR, one entry per CDR3 protein. Found here are some 880,000 distinct CDR3 sequences, around 36% of them singletons; the top ten hold 10% to 15%. The specimen sequenced was blood. These receptors were collected from a man younger than 30 in good health.

This clonotype was detected only a few times. The chain uses TRBV30 and TRBJ2-1; a weak D match, TRBD2 (5 bases). This CDR3 has 13 amino acids. Germline CDR1 reads GTSNPN; CDR2 reads SVGIG (reference sequence). With 1 base removed from V and 13 bases from J, the gap between germline ends came to 17 bases. The CDR3 protein is CAWSGAGEIRQFF. CDR3 sequence (DNA): TGTGCCTGGAGTGGCGCCGGGGAAATCCGCCAGTTCTTC.

This rearrangement joins TRBV29-1 to TRBJ1-1; D remains ambiguous. V dropped 7 bases and J dropped 2 bases, with 8 bases sitting between them. CDR3 size: 11 residues. The germline CDR1 and CDR2 sequences are SQVTM and ANQGSEA. Written as DNA, the CDR3 is TGCAGCGGAAACCGAAACACTGAAGCTTTCTTT. Translating it yields CSGNRNTEAFF.

This rearrangement joins TRBV7-2 to TRBJ2-4; TRBD2 is a possible D gene (7 bases). The CDR3 loop spans 15 amino acids. The V gene's germline CDR1 is SGHTA and CDR2 FQGNSA. V gave up 5 bases and J gave up 2 bases, with 13 bases separating them. The CDR3 here is CASSRGGGTKNIQYF. CDR3 coding DNA: TGTGCCAGCAGCCGAGGGGGAGGGACCAAAAACATTCAGTACTTC.

This clonotype was counted ten times or more. This sequence joins TRBV20-1 and TRBJ1-2; no reliable D call. From germline, CDR1 is DFQATT and CDR2 SNEGSKA (reference sequence). V was shortened by 4 bases and J by 6 bases, with 15 bases between the two germline ends. The CDR3 extends over 13 amino acids. The CDR3 region is CSAIRGYQDGYTF. As DNA, the CDR3 is TGCAGTGCTATAAGAGGATACCAGGATGGCTACACCTTC.

Many counts were recorded for this clonotype. CDR3: CASSPPTESYGYTF. The CDR3 DNA is TGTGCCAGCTCACCACCGACAGAGTCCTATGGCTACACCTTC. The chain joins TRBV18 to TRBJ1-2; a weak D match, TRBD1 (5 bases). The germline CDR1 and CDR2 sequences are KGHSH and LQKENI. There are 14 residues in the CDR3. The V and J ends lost 0 bases and 4 bases respectively, with 9 bases between them.

This clonotype was picked up one time. This sequence joins TRBV20-1 and TRBJ1-5; no reliable D call. Germline CDR1 DFQATT, CDR2 SNEGSKA (reference sequence). The CDR3 extends over 16 amino acids. V gave up 0 bases and J gave up 2 bases, with 14 bases separating them. The CDR3 reads CSARDGGSAGNQPQHF. CDR3 coding DNA: TGCAGTGCTAGAGATGGAGGGTCGGCTGGCAATCAGCCCCAGCATTTT.

This chain uses TRBV20-1 with TRBJ2-3, with D possibly being TRBD2 (5 bases). The V gene's germline CDR1 is DFQATT and CDR2 SNEGSKA (reference sequence). The V end was cut by 0 bases, the J end by 10 bases, with 14 bases between. This CDR3 spans 13 amino acids. CDR3 loop: CSAREAPGVAQYF. The DNA of the CDR3 is TGCAGTGCTAGAGAAGCCCCCGGGGTTGCGCAGTATTTT.

This sequence joins TRBV7-2 and TRBJ2-1; possibly TRBD2 for D (5 bases). Germline lookup yields CDR1 SGHTA and CDR2 FQGNSA. The V end was cut by 3 bases, the J end by 8 bases, with 11 bases between. The CDR3 covers 13 residues. The CDR3 region is CASSFMGEDEQFF. As DNA, the CDR3 is TGTGCCAGCAGCTTTATGGGAGAAGATGAGCAGTTCTTC.

The chain joins TRBV20-1 to TRBJ2-1, with D uncertain. The CDR3 length is 10 residues. The V end was cut by 4 bases, the J end by 11 bases, with 9 bases between. Germline V gene sequence: CDR1 DFQATT, CDR2 SNEGSKA (reference sequence). The chain's CDR3 is CSAIETQQFF. CDR3 coding DNA: TGCAGTGCTATAGAGACTCAGCAGTTCTTC.

The chain joins TRBV20-1 to TRBJ2-2; D not certain. The CDR3 length is 14 residues. Trimming left V 0 bases short and J 4 bases short, with 9 bases between. Germline V lookup: CDR1 DFQATT, CDR2 SNEGSKA (reference sequence). The CDR3 is CSARDPRSTGELFF. The DNA of the CDR3 is TGCAGTGCTAGAGATCCGAGGAGCACCGGGGAGCTGTTTTTT.

Concerning this clonotype: An end of the junction differs from the germline gene, which may be a read error. The chain uses TRBV6-6 and TRBJ2-6, with TRBD2 as a possible D gene (6 bases). CDR1 and CDR2 from the germline V gene are MNHNY and SVGAGI (reference sequence). The CDR3 length is 17 residues. CDR3 coding DNA: TGTGCCGGCAGTTACCGGCGGGGCAGCTCTGGGGCCAACGTCCTGACTTTC. This sequence encodes CAGSYRRGSSGANVLTF.

As concerns this clonotype: As the CDR3 is not closed by the conserved phenylalanine or tryptophan, this likely results from a read error. The DNA is omitted, as the CDR3 cannot be located on it reliably, and the CDR3 follows TCRdb's listing. Here the CDR3 reads CASSRGRTEGYTFGS. The chain has TRBV3-1 and TRBJ2-5; TRBD2, the D gene given by the table, was not confirmed from the DNA. Including both end residues, the CDR3 is 15 amino acids long. Per germline, CDR1 LGHDT and CDR2 YNNKEL (reference sequence).

The chain carries TRBV10-3 and TRBJ2-5; TRBD2 matches 10 bases. CDR3 length: 15 amino acids. V was clipped by 5 bases and J by 2 bases; unmatched bases: 5. Germline values: CDR1 ENHRY, CDR2 SYGVKD. The CDR3: CAISRTSGEQETQYF. CDR3 nucleotide sequence: TGTGCCATCAGTAGAACTAGCGGGGAACAAGAGACCCAGTACTTC.

The chain links TRBV28 to TRBJ1-5; TRBD1 agrees at 11 bases. After removal of 3 bases from V and 3 bases from J, the junction contained 10 bases not matched to a gene. Germline CDR1 is MDHEN and CDR2 is SYDVKM. The CDR3 loop spans 18 amino acids. Here the CDR3 reads CASSFHPGQGVLNQPQHF. The CDR3 DNA sequence: TGTGCCAGCAGTTTTCACCCGGGACAGGGGGTACTCAATCAGCCCCAGCATTTT.

Here the CDR3 DNA reads TGCAGTGCGCAGTCACAGGGGGGGAGCACAGATACGCAGTATTTT. Its protein is CSAQSQGGSTDTQYF. The chain employs TRBV20-1 and TRBJ2-3; the D gene is possibly TRBD1 (8 bases). The V gene lost 6 bases and the J gene lost 0 bases, with 16 bases spanning the gap. CDR1 and CDR2 from the germline V gene are DFQATT and SNEGSKA (reference sequence). The CDR3 extends over 15 amino acids.

This clonotype was found a few times. The gene calls are TRBV3-1 and TRBJ1-4; D gene uncertain. The V end lost 1 base, the J end lost 4 bases, and 10 bases lay between the germline ends. The CDR3 contains 15 residues. Germline CDR1 LGHDT, CDR2 YNNKEL (reference sequence). For the CDR3, the DNA is TGTGCCAGCAGCCAAGTCGGCGGGGTTAATGAAAAACTGTTTTTT. Amino acid sequence: CASSQVGGVNEKLFF.

Details on this clonotype: One base away lies a much larger clone, so this may be a sequencing read error. The gene calls are TRBV29-1 and TRBJ1-2; 8 bases match TRBD1. The CDR3 loop spans 12 amino acids. The germline gives CDR1 SQVTM, CDR2 ANQGSEA. CDR3 region: CGVGTGMAGYTF. The CDR3, as DNA: TGCGGCGTTGGGACAGGAATGGCTGGCTACACCTTC.

The genes are TRBV20-1 and TRBJ1-2, with 9 bases fitting TRBD1. V shed 0 bases, J shed 5 bases, and the junction held 4 bases outside the gene matches. In germline, CDR1 is DFQATT, CDR2 SNEGSKA (reference sequence). The length of the CDR3 is 14 residues. The DNA for the CDR3 is TGCAGTGCTAGAGATAGGGACAGGGTGTATGGCTACACCTTC. Residues: CSARDRDRVYGYTF.

This rearrangement joins TRBV7-2 to TRBJ2-7; 9 nucleotides agree with TRBD1. Germline V gene data show CDR1 as SGHTA and CDR2 as FQGNSA. The CDR3 has 15 residues. The trim removed 5 bases at V and 3 bases at J, leaving 8 bases unmatched. CDR3 nucleotide sequence: TGTGCCAGCAGCCGTACAGGGACAGGGTACTACGAGCAGTACTTC. Protein: CASSRTGTGYYEQYF. The variable domain in full, completed from reference TRBV7-2 and TRBJ2-7, reads GAGVSQSPSNKVTEKGKDVELRCDPISGHTALYWYRQSLGQGLEFLIYFQGNSAPDKSGLPSDRFSAERTGGSVSTLTIQRTQQEDSAVYLCASSRTGTGYYEQYFGPGTRLTVT.

The J gene is TRBJ1-2, the V gene TRBV12-3 or TRBV12-4; D unresolved. Trimming stripped 1 base from V and 4 bases from J, with 13 bases between. The CDR3 has 15 amino acids. The CDR3 nucleotides are TGTGCCAGCAGTTTAGGGAAGGGTAGGTTCTATGGCTACACCTTC. Translating it yields CASSLGKGRFYGYTF.

The chain employs TRBV20-1 and TRBJ1-4; maybe TRBD1 (5 bases). Germline-derived CDR1 and CDR2 are DFQATT and SNEGSKA (reference sequence). Trimming cost V 3 bases and J 5 bases, with 16 bases left between them. This CDR3 is 15 amino acids long. The CDR3, as DNA: TGCAGTGCTAGGAGGACCGGGACGGGGAATGAAAAACTGTTTTTT. Translating gives CSARRTGTGNEKLFF.

This clonotype was seen ten or more times. The gene calls are TRBV4-3 and TRBJ2-3, with 10 bases identical to TRBD2. This CDR3 region has 16 residues. V trimming: 3 bases; J trimming: 2 bases; junction bases outside the gene matches: 5. The germline gives CDR1 LGHNA, CDR2 YSLEER. CDR3 sequence reads: CASSQETSGVTDTQYF. DNA of the CDR3: TGCGCCAGCAGCCAGGAAACTAGCGGGGTCACAGATACGCAGTATTTT.

This chain connects TRBV14 to TRBJ2-1, with D perhaps matching TRBD2 (5 bases). CDR3 length: 16 residues. From germline, CDR1 is SGHDN and CDR2 FVKESK. Trimming stripped 0 bases from V and 5 bases from J, with 14 bases between. The CDR3: CASSQELSSLNNEQFF. The CDR3 DNA follows: TGTGCCAGCAGCCAAGAGCTATCTAGCTTAAACAATGAGCAGTTCTTC.